A selection of T cell receptor beta chains follows, all from one sample in a study of early T cells in non-severe SARS-CoV-2 infection. One entry per CDR3 protein results from TCRdb running MiXCR on the 5' RACE reads. The sample records 87,000 or so distinct CDR3 sequences, less than 15% being singletons. Sequenced material: whole blood. These receptors all stem from an adult who was a healthcare worker with PCR-confirmed SARS-CoV-2 infection or an uninfected control (not recorded which). The CDR3 runs from the conserved cysteine through the conserved F or W. The D gene is left open where the match is weak. Clone size is shown for a subset of rows, as once, few, many or a class of expanded clone.

abundance,j_gene,v_gene,d_gene,CDR3nt,CDR3aa
many,TRBJ2-3,TRBV5-1,TRBD2,TGCGCCAGCAGCTCGACTAGCGGGGCCACAGATACGCAGTATTTT,CASSSTSGATDTQYF
many,TRBJ1-3,TRBV29-1,NA,TGCAGCGTTGAACACGTAGACTCTGGAAACACCATATATTTT,CSVEHVDSGNTIYF
few,TRBJ1-1,TRBV10-3,NA,TGTGCCACCGAACAGGGAAGATACACTGAAGCTTTCTTT,CATEQGRYTEAFF
many,TRBJ1-5,TRBV6-2/TRBV6-3,NA,TGTGCCAGCAGTTACCCAAGGGGCCAGGACCCTCAGCCCCAGCATTTT,CASSYPRGQDPQPQHF
once,TRBJ1-2,TRBV28,NA,TGTGCCAGCAGTAAGGTGACTCCTTTCTATGGCTACACCTTC,CASSKVTPFYGYTF
many,TRBJ2-3,TRBV20-1,TRBD2,TGCAGTGCTAAGACTAGCGGGGGGGTTCGCACAGATACGCAGTATTTT,CSAKTSGGVRTDTQYF
NA,TRBJ2-3,TRBV5-6,TRBD1,TGTGCCAGCAGCTTGAACAGGGGGCTGGATACAGATACGCAGTATTTT,CASSLNRGLDTDTQYF
NA,TRBJ2-7,TRBV7-7,TRBD1,TGTGCGAGCGCTATGGGACAGTCCTACGAGCAGTACTTC,CASAMGQSYEQYF
many,TRBJ1-6,TRBV7-2,TRBD1,TGTGCCAGCAGCTTAGGGGACAGGGGGTCCTATAATTCACCCCTCCACTTT,CASSLGDRGSYNSPLHF
NA,TRBJ2-3,TRBV6-1,NA,TGTGCCAGCAGTGTCCAGAGGGAGGCAGATACGCAGTATTTT,CASSVQREADTQYF
few,TRBJ1-2,TRBV28,NA,TGTGCCAGCAGACGCACCCCTCTAGGCTACACCTTC,CASRRTPLGYTF
NA,TRBJ2-2,TRBV9,NA,TGTGCCAGCAGCGTACCAGGACAGGGAGGGATCGGGGAGCTGTTTTTT,CASSVPGQGGIGELFF
few,TRBJ1-6,TRBV28,TRBD1,TGTGCCAGCAGCTTCCAGGGGGATAGACCCCTCCACTTT,CASSFQGDRPLHF
NA,TRBJ2-7,TRBV9,TRBD1,TGTGCCAGCAGCGTTACCGGGACAGTCGGCTACGAGCAGTACTTC,CASSVTGTVGYEQYF
many,TRBJ2-7,TRBV5-1,TRBD1,TGCGCCAGCAGCTTCGGGACAGGGGAAGAGCAGTACTTC,CASSFGTGEEQYF
NA,TRBJ1-2,TRBV25-1,TRBD1,TGTGCCAGCAGTGAGGGACAGGCCTTTGACTATGGCTACACCTTC,CASSEGQAFDYGYTF
NA,TRBJ2-7,TRBV28,TRBD2,TGTGCCAGCAGTACGGGGGGTACCTACGAGCAGTACTTC,CASSTGGTYEQYF
few,TRBJ2-7,TRBV7-3,NA,TGTGCCAGCAGCTTATTCGCAGGCTACGAGCAGTACTTC,CASSLFAGYEQYF
NA,TRBJ2-1,TRBV20-1,TRBD2,TGCAGTGCTAGAGGGGATCCGCGGGGGGGCCCGGAGCAGTTCTTC,CSARGDPRGGPEQFF
NA,TRBJ1-5,TRBV7-2,NA,TGTGCCAGCAGCCTACCCCTGGGGGAGGGACAGCCCCAGCATTTT,CASSLPLGEGQPQHF
many,TRBJ1-2,TRBV6-2/TRBV6-3,TRBD1,TGTGCCAGCAGTTGGGAGGGGGCGAATGGCTACACCTTC,CASSWEGANGYTF
NA,TRBJ1-4,TRBV11-3,NA,NA,CASSFTGQEKNCFF